The 8 T cell receptor beta chains given below trace back to one sample, sequenced in a study of shared clonotypes between healthy human individuals. CD45RO-negative, CCR7-positively selected cells formed the naive CD8 fraction, excluding terminally differentiated effector memory CD45RA+ cells. TCRdb keeps only in-frame clones here, not all; method: immunoSEQ multiplex PCR. Among about 2,100,000 clones listed, more than 85% were seen once. Sequenced material: naive CD8+ T cells from PBMCs. The receptors were gathered from a man younger than 35 in good health. Some clones in this sample may be carry-over from other donors' samples.

This clone showed up just once. This same CDR3 is encoded by further DNA sequences in the sample. The chain recombines TRBV4-3 with TRBJ2-7, with 10 bases aligning to TRBD1. The germline gives CDR1 LGHNA, CDR2 YSLEER. V shed 1 base and J 7 bases; nucleotides not matched to a gene: 4. This CDR3 has 14 amino acids. The CDR3 nucleotides are TGCGCCAGCAGCCAAGGACAGGGGGCGGAAGAGCAGTACTTC. Protein: CASSQGQGAEEQYF.

The gene calls are TRBV5-1 and TRBJ2-1; 8 nucleotides align to TRBD1. Trimming removed 4 bases from V and 3 bases from J; junction bases left unmatched: 9. CDR3 length: 16 amino acids. Per germline, CDR1 SGHRS and CDR2 YFSETQ. The CDR3 here is CASSNSGTGLYNEQFF. In nucleotides, the CDR3 is TGCGCCAGCAGCAACTCGGGGACAGGACTCTACAATGAGCAGTTCTTC.

CDR3: CASNRRTSGSSYEQFF. CDR3 bases: TGTGCCAGCAATCGGCGGACTAGCGGGAGTTCGTATGAGCAGTTCTTC. The rearrangement links TRBV27 to TRBJ2-1, with TRBD2 matching 13 bases. This CDR3 is 16 amino acids long. The V gene end was trimmed by 7 bases and the J gene end by 8 bases; junction bases not matched to a gene: 11. In germline, CDR1 is MNHEY, CDR2 SMNVEV (reference sequence).

The DNA of the CDR3 is TGCGCCAGCAGCCAAGATAGGGGACAGGCCTACGAGCAGTACTTC. This gives the protein CASSQDRGQAYEQYF. The chain employs TRBV4-1 and TRBJ2-7, with TRBD1 identical over 8 bases. The junction had 3 bases not matched to a gene; V was cut back by 0 bases and J by 2 bases. CDR3 size: 15 residues. Germline CDR1 MGHRA, CDR2 YSYEKL.

The chain carries TRBV7-9 and TRBJ2-1; 9 positions agree with TRBD2. V gave up 10 bases and J gave up 2 bases; unmatched junction bases: 6. CDR1 and CDR2 from the germline V gene are SEHNR and FQNEAQ (reference sequence). The CDR3 length is 14 residues. The CDR3 sequence is CAMTGTSPYNEQFF. CDR3 bases: TGTGCCATGACCGGGACTAGCCCCTACAATGAGCAGTTCTTC.

In its sample, this clone was seen a few times. The CDR3 here is CASSHRLAGVFHEQYF. As DNA, the CDR3 is TGCGCCAGCAGCCATCGCCTAGCGGGAGTCTTCCACGAGCAGTACTTC. The chain links TRBV4-1 to TRBJ2-7, with TRBD2 identical over 10 bases. The CDR3 loop spans 16 amino acids. In germline, CDR1 is MGHRA, CDR2 YSYEKL. The V and J ends lost 3 bases and 5 bases, in that order; junction bases with no gene match: 10.

This chain's CDR3 is CASGTGTDNYGYTF. CDR3 coding DNA: TGCGCCAGCGGCACCGGGACAGATAACTATGGCTACACCTTC. The chain joins TRBV5-1 to TRBJ1-2; 7 bases agree with TRBD1. Germline V gene sequence: CDR1 SGHRS, CDR2 YFSETQ. V gave up 7 bases and J gave up 1 base; unmatched junction bases: 7. The length of the CDR3 is 14 residues.

V is TRBV28 and J is TRBJ1-2; D is unresolved. CDR3 length: 15 amino acids. Trimming took 5 bases from V and 1 from J, leaving 14 bases between them. The germline V gene has CDR1 MDHEN and CDR2 SYDVKM. Here the CDR3 DNA reads TGTGCCAGCAGTGTAGGATTCAAACTTAACTATGGCTACACCTTC. This codes for CASSVGFKLNYGYTF.